The clone carrying this TCR beta chain was observed at least ten times. It was with a sample-barcoded 5' primer and a J-beta primer mix that a second PCR of roughly 7 to 11 cycles was run. TCRdb processed the 5' RACE reads anew with MiXCR; each CDR3 protein has one entry. Of 1.5 million or so distinct CDR3 sequences in the sample, approximately 39% were seen once. V lost 0 bases, J lost 4 bases, and 3 bases lay in between. Germline V CDR1 and CDR2: LGHNA, YSLEER. The CDR3 runs to 12 residues. The source of the sample is a study of blood T cells in healthy people across ages. The chain uses TRBV4-3 and TRBJ1-2, with D unclear. This TCR derives from a woman between 18 and 29 years old in good health. Specimen: blood. Here the CDR3 reads CASSQDGYGYTF. Written as DNA, the CDR3 is TGCGCCAGCAGCCAAGACGGCTATGGCTACACCTTC.